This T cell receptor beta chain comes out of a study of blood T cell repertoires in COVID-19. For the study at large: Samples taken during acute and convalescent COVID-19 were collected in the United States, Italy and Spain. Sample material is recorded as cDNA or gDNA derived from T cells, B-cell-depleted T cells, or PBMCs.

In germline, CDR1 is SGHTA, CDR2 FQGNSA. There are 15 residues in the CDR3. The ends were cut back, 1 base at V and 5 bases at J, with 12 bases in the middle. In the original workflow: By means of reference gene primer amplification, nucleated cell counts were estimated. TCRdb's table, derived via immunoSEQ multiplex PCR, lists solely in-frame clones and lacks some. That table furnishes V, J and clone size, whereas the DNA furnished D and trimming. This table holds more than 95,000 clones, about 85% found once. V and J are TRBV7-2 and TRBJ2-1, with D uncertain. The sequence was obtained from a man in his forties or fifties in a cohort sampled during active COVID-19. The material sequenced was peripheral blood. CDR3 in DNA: TGTGCCAGCAGCTTAGGAGGATTTGGAAACAATGAGCAGTTCTTC. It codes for CASSLGGFGNNEQFF.